These T cell receptor beta chains were read from a single sample in a study of blood T cell repertoires in COVID-19. Sequenced by immunoSEQ multiplex PCR; TCRdb stores in-frame clones only, minus some. The sample has 150,000 or so clones; almost 90% are singletons. The material sequenced was peripheral blood. The receptors originated from an older woman with acute or convalescent COVID-19. CDR3s include the opening cysteine and the closing phenylalanine or tryptophan. D genes are given only for firm matches. Expanded clones are given a class, and other clones once, few, many or no size at all.

j_call: TRBJ1-4; clone_size: once; d_call: -; v_call: TRBV2; cdr3_aa: CASMGRGNEKLFF; cdr3_nt: TGTGCCAGCATGGGCAGGGGTAATGAAAAACTGTTTTTT
j_call: TRBJ1-2; clone_size: -; d_call: -; v_call: TRBV25-1; cdr3_aa: CASSAEGALPYGYTF; cdr3_nt: TGTGCCAGCAGTGCCGAAGGGGCGTTGCCGTATGGCTACACCTTC
j_call: TRBJ2-3; clone_size: -; d_call: TRBD2; v_call: TRBV6-2/TRBV6-3; cdr3_aa: CASSYVETSGRFSTDTQYF; cdr3_nt: TGTGCCAGCAGTTACGTCGAGACTAGCGGTCGCTTTAGCACAGATACGCAGTATTTT
j_call: TRBJ2-7; clone_size: -; d_call: -; v_call: TRBV19; cdr3_aa: CASRPRGAREQYF; cdr3_nt: TGTGCCAGTAGGCCCAGGGGGGCGAGAGAGCAGTACTTC
j_call: TRBJ1-1; clone_size: -; d_call: -; v_call: TRBV27; cdr3_aa: CASSLSHAGLNTEAFF; cdr3_nt: TGTGCCAGCAGTTTATCTCATGCAGGCTTGAACACTGAAGCTTTCTTT
j_call: TRBJ2-6; clone_size: once; d_call: -; v_call: TRBV1; cdr3_aa: CTSSQEYRGSGANVLTF; cdr3_nt: TGCACCAGCAGCCAAGAGTACAGGGGCTCTGGGGCCAACGTCCTGACTTTC
j_call: TRBJ2-7; clone_size: -; d_call: TRBD1; v_call: TRBV18; cdr3_aa: CASSLGTGESYEQYF; cdr3_nt: TGTGCCAGCTCACTTGGGACAGGGGAATCCTACGAGCAGTACTTC
j_call: TRBJ1-2; clone_size: -; d_call: -; v_call: TRBV6-5; cdr3_aa: CASSWVTGENGYTF; cdr3_nt: TGTGCCAGCAGTTGGGTAACGGGGGAAAATGGCTACACCTTC
j_call: TRBJ1-2; clone_size: -; d_call: -; v_call: TRBV12-3/TRBV12-4; cdr3_aa: CASSLGQNYGYTF; cdr3_nt: TGTGCCAGCAGTTTGGGGCAGAACTATGGCTACACCTTC
j_call: TRBJ1-2; clone_size: -; d_call: TRBD1; v_call: TRBV27; cdr3_aa: CASSLSGQGGGLGYTF; cdr3_nt: TGTGCCAGCAGTTTATCAGGGCAGGGGGGAGGTCTTGGCTACACCTTC
j_call: TRBJ2-1; clone_size: -; d_call: TRBD2; v_call: TRBV7-9; cdr3_aa: CASSPRLAGGSYEQFF; cdr3_nt: TGTGCCAGCAGCCCTCGTTTAGCGGGGGGCAGCTATGAGCAGTTCTTC
j_call: TRBJ1-2; clone_size: -; d_call: -; v_call: TRBV7-2; cdr3_aa: CASSLAQVGLDGYTF; cdr3_nt: TGTGCCAGCAGCTTAGCGCAAGTTGGGCTTGACGGCTACACCTTC
j_call: TRBJ2-1; clone_size: -; d_call: TRBD2; v_call: TRBV19; cdr3_aa: CASSQTSNSELEQFF; cdr3_nt: TGTGCCAGTAGTCAGACTAGCAACTCCGAGCTTGAGCAGTTCTTC
j_call: TRBJ2-1; clone_size: -; d_call: -; v_call: TRBV9; cdr3_aa: CASSPAARTYNEQFF; cdr3_nt: TGTGCCAGCAGCCCCGCAGCGAGAACCTACAATGAGCAGTTCTTC
j_call: TRBJ2-1; clone_size: -; d_call: TRBD2; v_call: TRBV4-3; cdr3_aa: CASSQAAGSYNEQFF; cdr3_nt: TGCGCCAGCAGCCAAGCAGCGGGGAGCTACAATGAGCAGTTCTTC
j_call: TRBJ2-2; clone_size: -; d_call: TRBD1; v_call: TRBV6-5; cdr3_aa: CAVGGGNTGELFF; cdr3_nt: TGTGCCGTAGGGGGCGGGAACACCGGGGAGCTGTTTTTT
j_call: TRBJ2-1; clone_size: -; d_call: TRBD1; v_call: TRBV4-2; cdr3_aa: CASSQVGQGIYEQFF; cdr3_nt: TGTGCCAGCAGCCAAGTGGGACAGGGGATCTATGAGCAGTTCTTC
j_call: TRBJ1-6; clone_size: -; d_call: TRBD1; v_call: TRBV18; cdr3_aa: CASSSQGLANSPLHF; cdr3_nt: TGTGCCAGCTCTTCACAGGGGCTTGCTAATTCACCCCTCCACTTT
j_call: TRBJ1-3; clone_size: -; d_call: -; v_call: TRBV19; cdr3_aa: CASRRTGNSGNTIYF; cdr3_nt: TGTGCCAGTAGGCGTACCGGGAACTCTGGAAACACCATATATTTT
j_call: TRBJ1-5; clone_size: -; d_call: -; v_call: TRBV4-2; cdr3_aa: CASSQDRGQPQHF; cdr3_nt: TGTGCCAGCAGCCAAGATCGGGGTCAGCCCCAGCATTTT
j_call: TRBJ2-1; clone_size: -; d_call: -; v_call: TRBV12-3/TRBV12-4; cdr3_aa: CASSHRDAEQFF; cdr3_nt: TGTGCCAGCAGTCACAGGGATGCTGAGCAGTTCTTC
j_call: TRBJ2-4; clone_size: -; d_call: -; v_call: TRBV6-6; cdr3_aa: CASTQPEYKNIQYF; cdr3_nt: TGTGCCAGCACCCAACCAGAATACAAAAACATTCAGTACTTC
j_call: TRBJ2-7; clone_size: -; d_call: -; v_call: TRBV6-5; cdr3_aa: CASSYESDRYEQYF; cdr3_nt: TGTGCCAGCAGTTACGAGAGCGACAGGTACGAGCAGTACTTC
j_call: TRBJ2-1; clone_size: -; d_call: TRBD2; v_call: TRBV6-5; cdr3_aa: CASSYSGTSGVGEQFF; cdr3_nt: TGTGCCAGCAGTTACTCGGGGACTAGCGGGGTGGGAGAGCAGTTCTTC
j_call: TRBJ1-2; clone_size: -; d_call: TRBD1; v_call: TRBV10-3; cdr3_aa: CAISESDRVRGYTF; cdr3_nt: TGTGCCATCAGTGAGTCGGACAGGGTGCGTGGCTACACCTTC
j_call: TRBJ2-3; clone_size: -; d_call: -; v_call: TRBV11-3; cdr3_aa: CASSLDGLQTDTQYF; cdr3_nt: TGTGCCAGCAGCTTAGATGGGCTCCAGACGGATACGCAGTATTTT
j_call: TRBJ1-2; clone_size: -; d_call: -; v_call: TRBV4-2; cdr3_aa: CASSQVGQYYGYTF; cdr3_nt: TGTGCCAGCAGCCAAGTCGGACAGTACTATGGCTACACCTTC
j_call: TRBJ2-7; clone_size: -; d_call: -; v_call: TRBV5-6; cdr3_aa: CASSEQGYSYEQYF; cdr3_nt: TGTGCCAGCAGCGAGCAGGGATACTCCTACGAGCAGTACTTC
j_call: TRBJ2-1; clone_size: -; d_call: -; v_call: TRBV27; cdr3_aa: CASSLVAAENREQFF; cdr3_nt: TGTGCCAGCAGTTTAGTTGCAGCCGAGAACAGGGAGCAGTTCTTC
j_call: TRBJ1-4; clone_size: -; d_call: TRBD1; v_call: TRBV9; cdr3_aa: CASSPQGVTNEKLFF; cdr3_nt: TGTGCCAGCAGCCCCCAGGGGGTCACTAATGAAAAACTGTTTTTT
j_call: TRBJ2-7; clone_size: once; d_call: -; v_call: TRBV11-2; cdr3_aa: CASSLDDVALAYEQYF; cdr3_nt: TGTGCCAGCAGCTTAGATGACGTAGCACTCGCCTACGAGCAGTACTTC
j_call: TRBJ1-2; clone_size: -; d_call: -; v_call: TRBV29-1; cdr3_aa: CSVHRQDYGYTF; cdr3_nt: TGCAGCGTTCACCGGCAGGACTATGGCTACACCTTC
j_call: TRBJ1-6; clone_size: -; d_call: -; v_call: TRBV5-1; cdr3_aa: CASSPGGDLRNSPLHF; cdr3_nt: TGCGCCAGCAGTCCGGGGGGGGACCTACGTAATTCACCCCTCCACTTT
j_call: TRBJ1-2; clone_size: -; d_call: -; v_call: TRBV7-9; cdr3_aa: CASAGAGANYGYTF; cdr3_nt: TGTGCTTCCGCAGGGGCAGGGGCTAACTATGGCTACACCTTC
j_call: TRBJ1-2; clone_size: few; d_call: -; v_call: TRBV5-8; cdr3_aa: CASSLGGSVYGYTF; cdr3_nt: TGTGCCAGCAGCTTAGGGGGATCCGTCTATGGCTACACCTTC
j_call: TRBJ2-7; clone_size: -; d_call: -; v_call: TRBV6-2/TRBV6-3; cdr3_aa: CASSYSGREAPWVEQYF; cdr3_nt: TGTGCCAGCAGTTACTCGGGCAGGGAGGCCCCTTGGGTCGAGCAGTACTTC
j_call: TRBJ2-3; clone_size: -; d_call: TRBD1; v_call: TRBV19; cdr3_aa: CASSPTGAEDTQYF; cdr3_nt: TGTGCCAGTAGTCCCACAGGGGCGGAAGATACGCAGTATTTT
j_call: TRBJ1-1; clone_size: -; d_call: -; v_call: TRBV14; cdr3_aa: CASNLMGGRTEAFF; cdr3_nt: TGTGCCAGCAACCTCATGGGGGGTCGGACTGAAGCTTTCTTT
j_call: TRBJ1-1; clone_size: -; d_call: -; v_call: TRBV11-2; cdr3_aa: CASSLDRPNTEAFF; cdr3_nt: TGTGCCAGCAGCTTAGACAGGCCTAACACTGAAGCTTTCTTT
j_call: TRBJ1-1; clone_size: once; d_call: -; v_call: TRBV5-1; cdr3_aa: CASSLRQMNTEAFF; cdr3_nt: TGCGCCAGCAGCTTGAGACAGATGAACACTGAAGCTTTCTTT
j_call: TRBJ1-5; clone_size: -; d_call: -; v_call: TRBV5-1; cdr3_aa: CASSLQGGLNQPQHF; cdr3_nt: TGCGCCAGCAGCTTGCAGGGTGGATTGAATCAGCCCCAGCATTTT
j_call: TRBJ1-2; clone_size: -; d_call: -; v_call: TRBV28; cdr3_aa: CASSWQSYGYTF; cdr3_nt: TGTGCCAGCAGTTGGCAGTCATATGGCTACACCTTC
j_call: TRBJ1-2; clone_size: -; d_call: TRBD1; v_call: TRBV19; cdr3_aa: CATTTGTLYGYTF; cdr3_nt: TGTGCCACGACGACAGGGACGCTATATGGCTACACCTTC